This T cell receptor beta chain was found in a study of blood T cell repertoires in COVID-19. The CDR3 sequence is 17 residues long. V was shortened by 3 bases and J by 6 bases, with 19 bases between the two germline ends. Germline CDR1 reads SGHDT; CDR2 reads YYEEEE. Methods used by the authors: Reference gene primer amplification in the assay estimated nucleated cell counts. Method: immunoSEQ multiplex PCR; TCRdb's copy keeps in-frame clones and lacks some. V and J calls and clone size are copied from that table; D and trimming were computed from the DNA. The sample shows 220,000 or so clones, around nine tenths of them seen only once.

The rearrangement links TRBV5-6 to TRBJ1-6; D gene unclear. The material sequenced was peripheral blood. The receptor was derived from a man aged 55 to 70 who had recovered from COVID-19. The CDR3 reads CASSSFEAESFNSPLHF. CDR3 bases: TGTGCCAGCAGCTCATTCGAGGCGGAGAGCTTTAATTCACCCCTCCACTTT.